This T cell receptor beta chain stems from a study of T-cell reconstitution after alpha-beta-depleted transplantation in children (dated by TCRdb to about 2016). Concerning the study at large: Using TCR repertoire profiling, the study quantitatively followed how T-cell immune reconstitution unfolded in children after TCRalphabeta/CD19-depleted allogeneic hematopoietic cell transplantation. Overall study results and their limits: The apparently early recovery of alphabetaT-cell counts about two months after transplant reportedly depended on only several hundred rapidly expanded clones that came from non-depleted graft cells. The high TCRbeta diversity at day 60 in some patients was ascribed to recipient T cells and intrathymic progenitors that had survived conditioning. Hyperexpanded clone frequencies declined over subsequent months; after one year, T-cell counts and TCRbeta diversity were mostly attributed to newly produced T cells.

Per the germline V gene (reference sequence), DFQATT is the CDR1 and SNEGSKA is the CDR2. V ends up 4 bases short and J 6 bases short, with an unmatched junction base count of 6. From cysteine to phenylalanine, the CDR3 is 14 amino acids long. Only the CDR3 region is kept as DNA, spanning 42 bases read in frame from base 1. What this sample's treatment or condition label stands for: allogeneic hematopoietic cell transplantation with graft depleted of TCRalphabeta T cells and CD19 B cells. The transplant recipients were children given TCRalphabeta/CD19-depleted allogeneic hematopoietic cell grafts. Receptors were amplified or captured by PCR. The sequencer was an Illumina HiSeq 2500. TCR library preparation used molecular barcoding, with unique molecular identifiers applied to normalize quantification of the TCRbeta repertoire. Using fastp trimming at Q25 and MiXCR clonotype assembly, TCRdb reanalyzed the public sequencing data and kept in-frame beta chains. A single entry per CDR3 protein holds the most common genes and DNA from its merged rows. Counted in this sample were hundreds of thousands of distinct CDR3 sequences; 10% to 15% of them appeared once. The top ten hold around 0.76% of the sample.

This clonotype has a count of ten or more. Its target antigen remains unknown. Within one base of it there is no much larger clone, and no base qualities were kept. Rearrangement joined TRBV20-1 to TRBJ2-1, and 10 bases in between align with TRBD2. The sample was PBMCs, taken before TCRalphabeta/CD19-depleted stem cell transplant. The source of this sequence is a girl aged 2-10 years with congenital amegakaryocytic thrombocytopenia, due to receive a stem cell transplant. The CDR3 region has the sequence CSATSGSRINEQFF. The DNA sequence reads TGCAGTGCTACTAGCGGGAGTCGTATCAATGAGCAGTTCTTC.